Sequencing of this TCR beta chain was carried out in a study of shared clonotypes between healthy human individuals. The germline CDR1 and CDR2 sequences are MNHNY and SVGAGI (reference sequence). The CDR3 extends over 15 amino acids. Trimming stripped 0 bases from V and 5 bases from J, with 13 bases between. Notes on the study in general: Sampling included only blood; tissue repertoires likely differ.

Subsets obtained from CD4+ cells comprised CD45RA+ naive and CD45RA-negative memory cells. TCRdb's table, derived via immunoSEQ multiplex PCR, lists solely in-frame clones and lacks some. The sample holds fewer than 1.8 million clones; less than 99% are singletons and the top ten take 0.36%. On this clone itself: Its specificity is not known.

Sequences were obtained from naive CD4+ T cells sorted from blood. Subset given: CD45RA+ positively selected. This clonotype was sampled from a man younger than 45 in good health. The gene calls are TRBV6-6 and TRBJ1-2; a possible D gene is TRBD1 (6 bases). This CDR3 reads CASSYSGPGVYGYTF. CDR3 sequence (DNA): TGTGCCAGCAGTTACTCAGGGCCAGGGGTTTATGGCTACACCTTC.